The clone carrying this T cell receptor beta chain has just a few counts. Its specificity is unknown. Germline CDR1 is SGHTA and CDR2 is FQGTGA. CDR3 length: 13 residues. Trimming cost V 2 bases and J 2 bases, with 6 bases left between them. The data were obtained in a study of beta chain features in type 1 diabetes. On the study more broadly: No age, gender or cell yield differences were seen between patients and healthy donors. Study results and limitations: Patients with type 1 diabetes showed fewer VDJ junction insertions and more deletions. PCR might show a preference for shorter templates, equally across patients and controls. Cells that show high TCR expression could be over-represented by cDNA sequencing.

Expressed TCRB transcripts were sequenced because the isolated RNA had all been reverse transcribed beforehand. Clones were read by immunoSEQ multiplex PCR, and TCRdb kept only the in-frame ones, dropping some. The sample has 140,000 or so clones; 9% to 9.5% are singletons. The chain recombines TRBV7-3 with TRBJ2-5; the D is unclear. The sequencing input was central memory CD4+ T cells from blood. The TCR comes from a man aged 18 to 29 in good health. DNA of the CDR3: TGTGCCAGCAGCTTATATCCTCAAGAGACCCAGTACTTC. Protein: CASSLYPQETQYF.